These 15 T cell receptor beta chains were sequenced from one sample in a study of CD8 T cells in Susac syndrome. RNA amounts of roughly 0.5 to 1 ug underwent reverse transcription with random hexamers. MiXCR, applied by TCRdb to the immunoSEQ multiplex PCR reads, yields one record per CDR3 protein. The table lists fewer than 200,000 distinct CDR3 sequences, roughly 94% of them singletons. Source material: CD4+ T cells from PBMCs. The receptors here all came from a human donor with Susac syndrome.

The chain has TRBV7-8 and TRBJ2-3; possible D gene TRBD1, 6 bases. Germline lookup yields CDR1 SGHVS and CDR2 FQNEAQ. V was pared by 5 bases and J by 2 bases, with 14 bases between. The CDR3 extends over 15 amino acids. The CDR3 region is CASSPQGSDTDTQYF. In DNA, the CDR3 is TGTGCCAGCAGCCCCCAGGGGAGCGACACAGATACGCAGTATTTT.

This CDR3 reads CASSRGTGRGYTF. CDR3 DNA: TGTGCCAGCAGCCGGGGGACAGGGAGAGGCTACACCTTC. The chain has TRBV12-3 or TRBV12-4 and TRBJ1-2; 9 nucleotides agree with TRBD1. The CDR3 has 13 residues. The V gene end was trimmed by 6 bases and the J gene end by 8 bases; junction bases not matched to a gene: 7.

The V and J genes are TRBV30 and TRBJ2-1, with TRBD1 as a possible D gene (6 bases). Deletions cut 5 bases from V and 4 bases from J, with 15 bases between. The length of the CDR3 is 14 residues. Germline CDR1 and CDR2: GTSNPN and SVGIG (reference sequence). DNA for the CDR3: TGTGCCTGGGACCGGGACACTCGATACAATGAGCAGTTCTTC. It specifies CAWDRDTRYNEQFF. Together with reference TRBV30 and TRBJ2-1, the CDR3 gives the full variable domain: SQTIHQWPATLVQPVGSPLSLECTVEGTSNPNLYWYRQAAGRGLQLLFYSVGIGQISSEVPQNLSASRPQDRQFILSSKKLLLSDSGFYLCAWDRDTRYNEQFFGPGTRLTVL.

This sequence joins TRBV9 and TRBJ2-3; no clear D. The ends were cut back, 3 bases at V and 2 bases at J, with 10 bases in the middle. The V gene's germline CDR1 is SGDLS and CDR2 YYNGEE. This CDR3 has 14 amino acids. The DNA for the CDR3 is TGTGCCAGCAGCGCCCAGCCTACCACAGATACGCAGTATTTT. Protein: CASSAQPTTDTQYF.

The rearrangement uses TRBV5-4 and TRBJ1-6; possible D gene TRBD1, 5 bases. Germline V gene data show CDR1 as SGHNT and CDR2 as YYREEE (reference sequence). The CDR3 has 15 residues. V lost 3 bases, J lost 7 bases, and 14 bases lay in between. The CDR3 DNA sequence: TGTGCCAGCAGCTCCTTTGAGACAGCAAATTCACCCCTCCACTTT. Its protein is CASSSFETANSPLHF.

V and J are TRBV5-4 and TRBJ2-7; 9 nucleotides match TRBD2. The V and J ends lost 2 bases and 5 bases, in that order; junction bases with no gene match: 14. The CDR3 extends over 17 amino acids. In germline, CDR1 is SGHNT, CDR2 YYREEE (reference sequence). CDR3 nucleotides: TGTGCCAGCAGCTTACCTTCTGGGCGGGGGGGCCTTCACGAGCAGTACTTC. Residues: CASSLPSGRGGLHEQYF.

The V and J genes are TRBV5-6 and TRBJ2-1; 9 bases are shared with TRBD1. In germline, CDR1 is SGHDT, CDR2 YYEEEE. Trimming cost V 5 bases and J 9 bases; bases outside gene matches: 3. CDR3 size: 12 residues. CDR3 residues: CASRGQGSEQFF. The CDR3 nucleotides are TGTGCCAGCAGGGGACAGGGTAGTGAGCAGTTCTTC.

This chain joins TRBV14 and TRBJ1-6; no clear D. V was trimmed by 4 bases and J by 12 bases, leaving 10 bases between them. Germline V lookup: CDR1 SGHDN, CDR2 FVKESK. This CDR3 has 12 amino acids. CDR3: CASSRPSGPLHF. DNA for the CDR3: TGTGCCAGCAGCCGTCCAAGTGGACCCCTCCACTTT.

The chain joins TRBV29-1 to TRBJ1-1; unclear D gene. Germline values: CDR1 SQVTM, CDR2 ANQGSEA. The V end was cut by 1 base, the J end by 5 bases, with 14 bases between. CDR3 size: 14 residues. As DNA, the CDR3 is TGCAGCGTTGAAGCCGGGAAAATCGGTACTGAAGCTTTCTTT. This encodes CSVEAGKIGTEAFF. Full variable domain (remainder filled in from reference TRBV29-1 and TRBJ1-1): SAVISQKPSRDICQRGTSLTIQCQVDSQVTMMFWYRQQPGQSLTLIATANQGSEATYESGFVIDKFPISRPNLTFSTLTVSNMSPEDSSIYLCSVEAGKIGTEAFFGQGTRLTVV.

The chain couples TRBV24-1 to TRBJ2-2; TRBD2 might be the D (5 bases). Germline loops: CDR1 KGHDR, CDR2 SFDVKD. The CDR3 length is 13 residues. With 9 bases removed from V and 4 bases from J, the gap between germline ends came to 11 bases. CDR3 sequence: CATAEAGTGELFF. CDR3 DNA sequence: TGTGCCACCGCGGAGGCGGGCACCGGGGAGCTGTTTTTT.

The rearrangement links TRBV20-1 to TRBJ2-2; TRBD2 is a possible D gene (5 bases). The CDR3 runs 14 residues. Per germline, CDR1 DFQATT and CDR2 SNEGSKA (reference sequence). The V gene lost 0 bases and the J gene lost 5 bases, with 10 bases spanning the gap. CDR3 residues: CSARDRQRTGELFF. CDR3 nucleotide sequence: TGCAGTGCTAGAGATAGGCAGCGGACCGGGGAGCTGTTTTTT.

The chain joins TRBV3-1 to TRBJ2-1; D may be TRBD1 or TRBD2 (6 bases each). Germline assignment: CDR1 LGHDT and CDR2 YNNKEL (reference sequence). V lost 1 base to trimming and J lost 10 bases, with 11 bases between them. This CDR3 spans 13 amino acids. The CDR3 here is CASSQVEGGEQFF. Written as DNA, the CDR3 is TGTGCCAGCAGCCAAGTTGAGGGGGGCGAGCAGTTCTTC.

This clonotype was observed a single time. This chain links TRBV9 with TRBJ2-7; weak D call: TRBD1 (6 bases). The CDR3 has 14 amino acids. Trimming stripped 4 bases from V and 3 bases from J, with 14 bases between. The V gene's germline CDR1 is SGDLS and CDR2 YYNGEE. Here the CDR3 DNA reads TGTGCCAGCAGCCCCCACAGGGAAAACTACGAGCAGTACTTC. It translates to CASSPHRENYEQYF.

This clonotype occurred once. The gene calls are TRBV29-1 and TRBJ1-2; D is unresolved. The length of the CDR3 is 12 residues. Trimming removed 3 bases from V and 4 bases from J, with 9 bases in between. Per the germline V gene, CDR1 is SQVTM and CDR2 is ANQGSEA. CDR3 region: CSVDGRLYGYTF. The CDR3 coding sequence is TGCAGCGTTGACGGCAGGCTCTATGGCTACACCTTC. Variable domain in full (rest from reference TRBV29-1 and TRBJ1-2): SAVISQKPSRDICQRGTSLTIQCQVDSQVTMMFWYRQQPGQSLTLIATANQGSEATYESGFVIDKFPISRPNLTFSTLTVSNMSPEDSSIYLCSVDGRLYGYTFGSGTRLTVV.

This chain joins TRBV7-2 and TRBJ1-2; no clear D gene. Germline V gives CDR1 SGHTA, CDR2 FQGNSA. V shed 3 bases and J shed 1 base, with 12 bases lying between them. CDR3 length: 15 residues. The CDR3 bases are TGTGCCAGCAGCTTCTCCGGGGATCGTAACTATGGCTACACCTTC. It codes for CASSFSGDRNYGYTF.